The 32 T cell receptor beta chains below come from one sample, sequenced in a study of OX40 agonist ivuxolimab in advanced cancers. Library generation was performed with the immunoSEQ multiplex PCR assay. The clones in this table, taken by TCRdb from immuneACCESS, are in-frame only. Not every clone is retained; where verified, under half of the shortfall comes from an unresolved V gene, and the cause of the rest is unknown. This sample has about 95,000 clones in its table, and about 88% of those were observed once. The ten top clones hold 0.3% to 0.4% of the sample. The material sequenced was CD4+ or CD8+ T cells sorted from blood, taken in a trial of the OX40 agonist ivuxolimab. Receptor source: an adult with an advanced solid tumor such as melanoma, head and neck, liver or kidney cancer.

The chain combines TRBV15 with TRBJ2-7; the D gene is possibly TRBD1 (5 bases). Germline values: CDR1 LNHNV, CDR2 YYDKDF (reference sequence). This CDR3 region has 13 residues. Trimming took 3 bases from V and 5 from J, leaving 11 bases between them. This CDR3 reads CATSRDIGDEQYF. In DNA, the CDR3 is TGTGCCACCAGCAGGGACATCGGCGACGAGCAGTACTTC. The full variable domain, rest sourced from reference TRBV15 and TRBJ2-7, is DAMVIQNPRYQVTQFGKPVTLSCSQTLNHNVMYWYQQKSSQAPKLLFHYYDKDFNNEADTPDNFQSRRPNTSFCFLDIRSPGLGDTAMYLCATSRDIGDEQYFGPGTRLTVT.

CDR3 residues: CASSLSLRQPQHF. The CDR3 DNA sequence: TGTGCCAGCAGCTTAAGTCTGCGGCAGCCCCAGCATTTT. This rearrangement joins TRBV7-2 to TRBJ1-5; D ambiguous. The CDR3 is 13 residues long. CDR1 and CDR2 from the germline V gene are SGHTA and FQGNSA. Trimming left V 2 bases short and J 7 bases short, with 9 bases between. The full variable domain, rest sourced from reference TRBV7-2 and TRBJ1-5, is GAGVSQSPSNKVTEKGKDVELRCDPISGHTALYWYRQSLGQGLEFLIYFQGNSAPDKSGLPSDRFSAERTGGSVSTLTIQRTQQEDSAVYLCASSLSLRQPQHFGDGTRLSIL.

The chain combines TRBV19 with TRBJ1-2, with TRBD1 as a possible D gene (6 bases). Between the trimmed V and J ends, which lost 1 base and 7 bases, there was a span of 13 bases. Looked up from germline, CDR1 is LNHDA and CDR2 is SQIVND (reference sequence). The CDR3 is made up of 14 amino acids. This chain's CDR3 is CASSIAIRGGGYTF. The CDR3 nucleotides read TGTGCCAGTAGTATAGCCATCAGGGGAGGTGGCTACACCTTC.

This chain joins TRBV7-9 and TRBJ2-3; the D is unclear. The CDR3 runs 15 residues. The germline V gene encodes CDR1 SEHNR and CDR2 FQNEAQ (reference sequence). Trimming took 4 bases from V and 1 from J, leaving 12 bases between them. This CDR3 is CASSSPAIRTDTQYF. The CDR3 DNA follows: TGTGCCAGCAGCTCACCGGCAATCCGCACAGATACGCAGTATTTT. Combining the CDR3 with reference TRBV7-9 and TRBJ2-3 gives the whole variable domain DTGVSQNPRHKITKRGQNVTFRCDPISEHNRLYWYRQTLGQGPEFLTYFQNEAQLEKSRLLSDRFSAERPKGSFSTLEIQRTEQGDSAMYLCASSSPAIRTDTQYFGPGTRLTVL.

The DNA for the CDR3 is TGTGCCAGCAGCTTACGGCCCGGAGGGCTTGGTGAGCAGTTCTTC. Translated, it gives CASSLRPGGLGEQFF. This chain links TRBV7-2 with TRBJ2-1, with D tentatively TRBD2 (6 bases). Germline CDR1 reads SGHTA; CDR2 reads FQGNSA. V was shortened by 2 bases and J by 9 bases, with 17 bases between the two germline ends. The CDR3 is made up of 15 amino acids.

This chain uses TRBV9 with TRBJ2-2; unclear D gene. CDR1 is SGDLS, CDR2 YYNGEE, per germline. This CDR3 has 14 residues. V was cut by 4 bases and J by 9 bases, with 16 bases left in between. The DNA of the CDR3 is TGTGCCAGCAGCACCGAGCTCCATAGGCGGGAGCTGTTTTTT. Amino acid sequence: CASSTELHRRELFF.

The J gene is TRBJ2-1, the V gene TRBV18; D not certain. V lost 0 bases to trimming and J lost 0 bases, with 9 bases between them. The germline V gene has CDR1 KGHSH and CDR2 LQKENI. The CDR3 totals 16 residues. CDR3 residues: CASSPPLGSSYNEQFF. The CDR3 coding sequence is TGTGCCAGCTCACCACCGCTGGGAAGCTCCTACAATGAGCAGTTCTTC.

CDR3: CASSLVAGSYNEQFF. The CDR3 DNA sequence: TGCGCCAGCAGCTTGGTGGCAGGATCCTACAATGAGCAGTTCTTC. V and J are TRBV5-1 and TRBJ2-1; D unclear. The V end was cut by 0 bases, the J end by 1 base, with 8 bases between. Germline-derived CDR1 and CDR2 are SGHRS and YFSETQ. The length of the CDR3 is 15 residues.

The chain uses TRBV18 and TRBJ1-1, with 8 bases matching TRBD1. CDR3 size: 15 residues. The germline V gene has CDR1 KGHSH and CDR2 LQKENI. Trimming took 3 bases from V and 0 from J; bases not matched to a gene: 3. The CDR3 loop is CASSPGQGLNTEAFF. The CDR3 nucleotides are TGTGCCAGCTCACCCGGACAGGGCTTGAACACTGAAGCTTTCTTT.

This clone was seen only a few times. The gene calls are TRBV4-2 and TRBJ2-5, with D unclear. The CDR3 spans 13 residues. Deletions cut 4 bases from V and 5 bases from J, with 11 bases between. CDR1 and CDR2 from the germline V gene are LGHNA and YNFKEQ. As DNA, the CDR3 is TGTGCCAGCAGCCCAAGCGTACGGGAGACCCAGTACTTC. This encodes CASSPSVRETQYF.

The rearrangement uses TRBV6-1 and TRBJ2-3; 7 positions match TRBD2. CDR1 is MNHNS, CDR2 SASEGT, per germline. V shed 3 bases and J 0 bases; nucleotides not matched to a gene: 9. This CDR3 contains 17 residues. This chain's CDR3 is CASSETGGGTSTDTQYF. The CDR3 bases are TGTGCCAGCAGTGAGACTGGCGGGGGTACTAGCACAGATACGCAGTATTTT.

The rearrangement uses TRBV19 and TRBJ1-3, with D possibly matching TRBD1 (5 bases). CDR3 length equals 14 residues. The V end was cut by 8 bases, the J end by 3 bases, with 14 bases between. Germline values: CDR1 LNHDA, CDR2 SQIVND (reference sequence). CDR3 DNA: TGTGCCAGTTGTGACAGCGTCGGTGGAAACACCATATATTTT. It encodes CASCDSVGGNTIYF.

This clone appeared a few times. J is TRBJ2-7 and V is TRBV18, with D perhaps being TRBD1 or TRBD2 (5 bases each). Germline assignment: CDR1 KGHSH and CDR2 LQKENI. The CDR3 runs to 12 residues. Trimming cost V 1 base and J 6 bases, with 7 bases left between them. This CDR3 is CASSPHGTEQYF. CDR3 in DNA: TGTGCCAGCTCACCACATGGGACCGAGCAGTACTTC. The whole variable domain, filled in from reference TRBV18 and TRBJ2-7, reads NAGVMQNPRHLVRRRGQEARLRCSPMKGHSHVYWYRQLPEEGLKFMVYLQKENIIDESGMPKERFSAEFPKEGPSILRIQQVVRGDSAAYFCASSPHGTEQYFGPGTRLTVT.

This clone was picked up one time. The gene calls are TRBV5-4 and TRBJ1-1, with D perhaps TRBD1 (5 bases). The CDR3 is 15 residues long. Per germline, CDR1 SGHNT and CDR2 YYREEE (reference sequence). Trimming took 0 bases from V and 4 from J, leaving 13 bases between them. The CDR3 here is CASSLVPGPGTEAFF. DNA of the CDR3: TGTGCCAGCAGCTTGGTCCCGGGGCCTGGCACTGAAGCTTTCTTT. Together with reference TRBV5-4 and TRBJ1-1, the CDR3 gives the full variable domain: ETGVTQSPTHLIKTRGQQVTLRCSSQSGHNTVSWYQQALGQGPQFIFQYYREEENGRGNFPPRFSGLQFPNYSSELNVNALELDDSALYLCASSLVPGPGTEAFFGQGTRLTVV.

The chain combines TRBV18 with TRBJ2-7, with TRBD1 matching over 8 bases. This CDR3 region has 13 residues. Germline-derived CDR1 and CDR2 are KGHSH and LQKENI. Trimming cost V 4 bases and J 5 bases; bases outside gene matches: 4. The CDR3 sequence: CASSQDRDDEQYF. For the CDR3, the DNA is TGTGCCAGCTCACAGGACAGGGATGACGAGCAGTACTTC.

V is TRBV2 and J is TRBJ1-1; D might be TRBD1 (5 bases). With 5 bases removed from V and 2 bases from J, the gap between germline ends came to 15 bases. The CDR3 loop spans 15 amino acids. Germline V gene sequence: CDR1 SNHLY, CDR2 FYNNEI. The CDR3 region is CASSLGGVFNTEAFF. CDR3 DNA: TGTGCCAGCAGTCTCGGAGGGGTTTTTAACACTGAAGCTTTCTTT.

This clone has just one count. The J gene is TRBJ1-2, the V gene TRBV19, with 10 bases lining up with TRBD1. Trimming at V came to 8 bases and at J to 2 bases, leaving 11 bases not matched to a gene. This CDR3 has 16 amino acids. The germline gives CDR1 LNHDA, CDR2 SQIVND (reference sequence). Here the CDR3 DNA reads TGTGCCAGTCGGCGGTGGGGGACAGGGGTAAACTATGGCTACACCTTC. The encoded protein is CASRRWGTGVNYGYTF.

This clone was counted between two and nine times. V is TRBV7-2 and J is TRBJ1-6; possible D gene TRBD1, 5 bases. This CDR3 is 12 amino acids long. V was pared by 5 bases and J by 9 bases, with 8 bases between. Germline V gene sequence: CDR1 SGHTA, CDR2 FQGNSA. CDR3 loop: CASSLTGSPLHF. The DNA for the CDR3 is TGTGCCAGCAGCCTAACAGGTTCACCCCTCCACTTT.

The rearrangement uses TRBV5-6 and TRBJ2-1, with 8 bases aligning to TRBD2. J was trimmed by 6 bases and V by 4 bases; bases with no gene match: 18. The germline gives CDR1 SGHDT, CDR2 YYEEEE. This CDR3 contains 18 residues. The chain's CDR3 is CASSRRVLAGRLPNEQFF. DNA of the CDR3: TGTGCCAGCAGCCGACGGGTTTTAGCGGGAAGATTACCCAATGAGCAGTTCTTC.

The table lists this clone with a count of one. CDR3 sequence: CASSPFGALRNTIYF. The CDR3 region has the DNA TGTGCCAGCAGCCCCTTTGGCGCCTTGCGAAACACCATATATTTT. The genes are TRBV11-1 and TRBJ1-3; D is uncertain. V was shortened by 5 bases and J by 5 bases, with 16 bases between the two germline ends. The germline V gene has CDR1 SGHAT and CDR2 FQDESV (reference sequence). CDR3 length equals 15 residues.

V usage is TRBV5-4 and J usage is TRBJ2-6; D may correspond to TRBD1 or TRBD2 (5 bases each). Trimming pared 4 bases from V and 4 bases from J, leaving 12 bases between. The CDR3 covers 15 residues. CDR1 is SGHNT, CDR2 YYREEE, per germline (reference sequence). The CDR3, as DNA: TGTGCCAGCAGCCCCAGGGACGGCGGGGCCAACGTCCTGACTTTC. As protein: CASSPRDGGANVLTF.

The chain links TRBV5-5 to TRBJ1-4, with 7 bases matching TRBD1. Germline CDR1 SGHKS, CDR2 YYEKEE (reference sequence). CDR3 length equals 15 residues. V was pared by 6 bases and J by 7 bases, with 12 bases of the junction left unmatched. The CDR3 coding sequence is TGTGCCAGCATTTTGTTAACAGGGGAAGTTGAAAAACTGTTTTTT. This translates into CASILLTGEVEKLFF.

Remarks on this clone: One junction end disagrees with the germline gene, perhaps due to a read error. The CDR3 is CASIEGRSGANVLTF. The CDR3 coding sequence is TGTGCCAGCATTGAAGGGCGCTCTGGGGCCAACGTCCTGACTTTC. The genes are TRBV6-1 and TRBJ2-6, with D unresolved. The CDR3 runs 15 residues. Germline V gene lookup returns CDR1 MNHNS and CDR2 SASEGT.

The chain carries TRBV29-1 and TRBJ1-2; 10 bases map to TRBD1. The CDR3 consists of 15 residues. Germline CDR1 and CDR2: SQVTM and ANQGSEA. The V segment lost 3 bases and the J segment 3 bases; nucleotides outside the gene matches: 7. The CDR3 nucleotides are TGCAGCGTTGATTCGACAGGGGGCTGGGACTATGGCTACACCTTC. As protein: CSVDSTGGWDYGYTF. Together with reference TRBV29-1 and TRBJ1-2, the CDR3 gives the full variable domain: SAVISQKPSRDICQRGTSLTIQCQVDSQVTMMFWYRQQPGQSLTLIATANQGSEATYESGFVIDKFPISRPNLTFSTLTVSNMSPEDSSIYLCSVDSTGGWDYGYTFGSGTRLTVV.

This chain joins TRBV28 and TRBJ2-1; 12 positions match TRBD2. The CDR3 is 16 residues long. Unmatched junction bases numbered 9, after V lost 5 bases and J lost 7 bases. Per germline, CDR1 MDHEN and CDR2 SYDVKM. CDR3 DNA: TGTGCCAGCAGTCCTCCTAGCGGGAGGGCCAGGAATGAGCAGTTCTTC. Amino acid sequence: CASSPPSGRARNEQFF.

The rearrangement links TRBV15 to TRBJ2-7, with TRBD1 matching 7 bases. V was clipped by 1 base and J by 2 bases; unmatched bases: 5. The germline gives CDR1 LNHNV, CDR2 YYDKDF (reference sequence). The CDR3 has 15 amino acids. The CDR3 spells CATSRGNRGAYEQYF. CDR3 DNA sequence: TGTGCCACCAGCAGAGGCAACAGGGGAGCCTACGAGCAGTACTTC.

V and J are TRBV4-2 and TRBJ2-1, with D perhaps assigned TRBD1 or TRBD2 (5 bases each). V lost 0 bases to trimming and J lost 6 bases, with 18 bases between them. This CDR3 has 17 amino acids. Looked up from germline, CDR1 is LGHNA and CDR2 is YNFKEQ. The CDR3: CASSQDLGWGSVNEQFF. The CDR3 nucleotides read TGTGCCAGCAGCCAAGATCTCGGCTGGGGGTCGGTCAATGAGCAGTTCTTC.

This chain's CDR3 is CASFRRQSTGELFF. In DNA form, the CDR3 reads TGTGCCAGCTTTCGTAGGCAGAGCACCGGGGAGCTGTTTTTT. The gene calls are TRBV18 and TRBJ2-2, with D hard to call. In germline, CDR1 is KGHSH, CDR2 LQKENI. V was pared by 7 bases and J by 4 bases, with 13 bases between. This CDR3 is built from 14 residues.

The CDR3 coding sequence is TGTGCCTGGAGTCCGCGGTGGGAGGGAAGGCATGAGCAGTTCTTC. Amino acid sequence: CAWSPRWEGRHEQFF. This rearrangement joins TRBV30 to TRBJ2-1; TRBD2 matches 7 bases. The V gene end was trimmed by 2 bases and the J gene end by 8 bases; junction bases not matched to a gene: 12. The CDR3 length is 15 residues. The germline V gene has CDR1 GTSNPN and CDR2 SVGIG (reference sequence).

The chain uses TRBV7-3 and TRBJ2-3; TRBD2 matches at 12 bases. Germline V gene lookup returns CDR1 SGHTA and CDR2 FQGTGA. V trimming: 6 bases; J trimming: 5 bases; junction bases outside the gene matches: 12. The CDR3 extends over 17 amino acids. The CDR3 DNA reads TGTGCCAGCAGTCCAATCCCTAGCGGGGGGGCTGGAGATACGCAGTATTTT. Translation: CASSPIPSGGAGDTQYF.

The gene calls are TRBV29-1 and TRBJ2-5; 10 bases line up with TRBD2. The CDR3 covers 12 residues. With 4 bases clipped from V and 9 bases from J, the junction kept 5 bases outside the gene matches. The germline CDR1 and CDR2 sequences are SQVTM and ANQGSEA. The CDR3 nucleotides are TGCAGCGTTGGAGGAGCGGGAGGGGCCCAGTACTTC. It translates to CSVGGAGGAQYF.

The genes are TRBV28 and TRBJ1-2; 8 positions match TRBD1. Germline CDR1 MDHEN, CDR2 SYDVKM. The CDR3 totals 15 residues. Trimming took 6 bases from V and 4 from J; bases not matched to a gene: 10. CDR3 DNA sequence: TGTGCCAGCAGCCCTTCAGGGGGCAGGGGCTATGGCTACACCTTC. This encodes CASSPSGGRGYGYTF.